This section outlines one T cell receptor beta chain sequence together with its context. Its antigen is still unknown. This record belongs to a study of T-cell memory formation after mild COVID-19. Regarding the study as a whole: Day 37-peaking second-wave clones had unconfirmed SARS-CoV-2 specificity. Balance between CD4 and CD8 was seen in clones contracting day 15 to 85, and a CD4+ lean was seen in later expanders.

Germline loops: CDR1 MGHRA, CDR2 YSYEKL. The ends lost 4 bases at V and 0 bases at J; junction bases unmatched: 6. CDR3 length: 16 residues. TCRdb re-called the 5' RACE reads with MiXCR, one entry per CDR3 protein. This table has over 45,000 distinct CDR3 sequences, about 30% appearing once. The chain links TRBV4-1 to TRBJ2-5; 9 positions match TRBD2. The TCR sequence derives from a man between 18 and 29 years old who had mild COVID-19 (a few samples of this study predate the infection). Cell type and time point are not known. The sequenced sample was PBMCs or a T cell subset sorted from them (not recorded which). The CDR3 coding sequence is TGCGCCAGCAGCCTACTGGCGGGGGGGCACCAAGAGACCCAGTACTTC. It is translated as CASSLLAGGHQETQYF.